Shown below are 12 T cell receptor beta chains from a single sample sequenced in a study of shared clonotypes between healthy human individuals. Profiled with immunoSEQ multiplex PCR; TCRdb holds only in-frame clones, not every one. Among roughly 2.6 million clones listed, approximately 90% were seen once. The sequenced sample was naive CD4+ T cells sorted from blood. The subset was: CD45RA+ positively selected. The receptors were sampled from a man aged 18-30 years in good health.

The chain is built from TRBV9 and TRBJ1-1; D is unclear. The germline V and J ends were trimmed by 0 bases and 5 bases, with 11 bases remaining between them. CDR1 is SGDLS, CDR2 YYNGEE, per germline. CDR3 length equals 14 residues. The CDR3 DNA is TGTGCCAGCAGCGTAGGGCGGAGCAGTACTGAAGCTTTCTTT. Amino acid sequence: CASSVGRSSTEAFF.

With respect to this clone: This same CDR3 is encoded by further DNA sequences in the sample. The V gene is TRBV28, the J gene TRBJ1-6, with D perhaps matching TRBD1 (5 bases). The V end was cut by 6 bases, the J end by 6 bases, with 12 bases between. CDR1 is MDHEN, CDR2 SYDVKM, per germline. The CDR3 consists of 14 residues. The CDR3 protein is CASRKQVSNSPLHF. The DNA for the CDR3 is TGTGCCAGCAGGAAACAGGTGTCTAATTCACCCCTCCACTTT.

V is TRBV28 and J is TRBJ2-5, with 9 bases lining up with TRBD2. Losses at the gene ends were 2 bases for V and 4 bases for J; bases not matched to a gene: 5. This CDR3 region has 15 residues. The V gene's germline CDR1 is MDHEN and CDR2 SYDVKM. Here the CDR3 DNA reads TGTGCCAGCAGTTTAAGCGGGGGGCCCGGAGAGACCCAGTACTTC. Translating it yields CASSLSGGPGETQYF. The full variable domain, its missing parts supplied by reference TRBV28 and TRBJ2-5, is DVKVTQSSRYLVKRTGEKVFLECVQDMDHENMFWYRQDPGLGLRLIYFSYDVKMKEKGDIPEGYSVSREKKERFSLILESASTNQTSMYLCASSLSGGPGETQYFGPGTRLLVL.

The V and J genes are TRBV5-4 and TRBJ1-2; D is undetermined. The CDR3 consists of 16 residues. Germline CDR1 SGHNT, CDR2 YYREEE (reference sequence). V lost 0 bases and J 3 bases, leaving 15 bases between the germline ends. DNA for the CDR3: TGTGCCAGCAGCTTGGGGGCCTACGGGATGGACTATGGCTACACCTTC. It specifies CASSLGAYGMDYGYTF.

The chain employs TRBV28 and TRBJ2-7, with 7 bases lining up with TRBD1. Germline CDR1 and CDR2: MDHEN and SYDVKM. V was pared by 7 bases and J by 2 bases, with 2 bases of the junction left unmatched. This CDR3 comprises 12 residues. CDR3 in DNA: TGTGCCAGCATCGACAGGGCCTACGAGCAGTACTTC. Protein product: CASIDRAYEQYF.

Worth noting for this clone: Other DNA sequences within the sample encode an identical CDR3. The rearrangement joins TRBV19 to TRBJ2-1; 7 bases are shared with TRBD2. J gave up 5 bases and V 3 bases, and 4 bases lay outside the gene matches. The CDR3 length is 14 residues. Germline CDR1 reads LNHDA; CDR2 reads SQIVND (reference sequence). The CDR3 reads CASSILAGDNEQFF. CDR3 sequence (DNA): TGTGCCAGTAGTATTTTGGCGGGGGACAATGAGCAGTTCTTC. Together with reference TRBV19 and TRBJ2-1, the CDR3 gives the full variable domain: DGGITQSPKYLFRKEGQNVTLSCEQNLNHDAMYWYRQDPGQGLRLIYYSQIVNDFQKGDIAEGYSVSREKKESFPLTVTSAQKNPTAFYLCASSILAGDNEQFFGPGTRLTVL.

This chain uses TRBV7-9 with TRBJ2-7; 9 nucleotides match TRBD1. The CDR3 is made up of 17 amino acids. The J segment lost 2 bases and the V segment lost 5 bases, leaving 13 bases of the junction unmatched. The germline V gene encodes CDR1 SEHNR and CDR2 FQNEAQ (reference sequence). In DNA, the CDR3 is TGTGCCAGCAGCGCACCCAACCGGGACAGGGAAACCTACGAGCAGTACTTC. Protein sequence: CASSAPNRDRETYEQYF.

As regards this clone: Germline and junction disagree at one end, which may indicate a read error. The sample carries other DNA sequences with the same CDR3. The chain joins TRBV5-4 to TRBJ2-7; weak D call: TRBD1 (7 bases). CDR1 and CDR2 (germline): SGHNT, YYREEE (reference sequence). The CDR3 is made up of 15 amino acids. The CDR3 reads CASSLAGTASYEQYF. CDR3 in DNA: TGTGCCAGCAGTTTGGCGGGGACAGCGTCCTACGAGCAGTACTTC.

The chain employs TRBV5-1 and TRBJ1-2, with 9 bases identical to TRBD1. The CDR3 sequence is 14 residues long. V shed 4 bases, J shed 8 bases, and the junction held 9 bases outside the gene matches. Per the germline V gene, CDR1 is SGHRS and CDR2 is YFSETQ. CDR3 protein: CASSQDRGSEGYTF. For the CDR3, the DNA is TGCGCCAGCAGCCAGGACAGGGGTTCGGAGGGCTACACCTTC.

The V and J genes are TRBV20-1 and TRBJ1-2; D is unresolved. Germline values: CDR1 DFQATT, CDR2 SNEGSKA (reference sequence). This CDR3 is built from 11 residues. Trimming cost V 2 bases and J 13 bases, with 14 bases left between them. CDR3 DNA sequence: TGCAGTGCTAGATCCTTAGACGGCGCCACCTTC. Translation: CSARSLDGATF.

In regard to this clone: This same CDR3 is encoded by further DNA sequences in the sample. The chain is built from TRBV18 and TRBJ2-3, with D possibly TRBD1 on 6 matching bases. With 5 bases removed from V and 0 bases from J, the gap between germline ends came to 6 bases. Germline CDR1 is KGHSH and CDR2 is LQKENI. The CDR3 totals 13 residues. CDR3 nucleotides: TGTGCCAGCTCAAGGGGGAGCACAGATACGCAGTATTTT. Encoded protein: CASSRGSTDTQYF.

The chain carries TRBV10-3 and TRBJ2-3; TRBD2 aligns across 9 bases. Unmatched junction bases numbered 7, after V lost 2 bases and J lost 4 bases. This CDR3 comprises 16 residues. Germline-derived CDR1 and CDR2 are ENHRY and SYGVKD. CDR3: CAISERGVAGADTQYF. For the CDR3, the DNA is TGTGCCATCAGTGAGAGGGGAGTAGCGGGGGCAGATACGCAGTATTTT.